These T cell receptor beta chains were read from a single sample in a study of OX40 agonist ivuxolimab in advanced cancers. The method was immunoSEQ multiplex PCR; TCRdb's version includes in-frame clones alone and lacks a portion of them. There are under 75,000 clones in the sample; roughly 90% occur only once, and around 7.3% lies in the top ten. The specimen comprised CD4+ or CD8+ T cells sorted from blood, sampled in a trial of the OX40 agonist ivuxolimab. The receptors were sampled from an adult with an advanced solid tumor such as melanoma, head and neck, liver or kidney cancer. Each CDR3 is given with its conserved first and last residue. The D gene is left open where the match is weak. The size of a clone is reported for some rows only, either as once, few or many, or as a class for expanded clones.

CDR3 protein: CASNPAGHEQFF
CDR3 DNA: TGTGCCAGCAACCCGGCCGGGCATGAGCAGTTCTTC
clone size: .
V gene: TRBV6-5
D gene: .
J gene: TRBJ2-1

CDR3 protein: CASEEGQAPYEQYF
CDR3 DNA: TGTGCCAGCGAAGAGGGACAGGCCCCCTACGAGCAGTACTTC
clone size: .
V gene: TRBV7-9
D gene: TRBD1
J gene: TRBJ2-7

CDR3 protein: CATPPGGTLYGYTF
CDR3 DNA: TGTGCTACCCCCCCGGGGGGGACGTTGTATGGCTACACCTTC
clone size: .
V gene: TRBV12-5
D gene: .
J gene: TRBJ1-2

CDR3 protein: CASSPLGGIGEQYF
CDR3 DNA: TGTGCCAGCAGCCCCCTCGGGGGTATAGGAGAGCAGTACTTC
clone size: .
V gene: TRBV7-8
D gene: .
J gene: TRBJ2-5

CDR3 protein: CSVVPPGTYEQYF
CDR3 DNA: TGCAGCGTTGTCCCCCCGGGTACCTACGAGCAGTACTTC
clone size: .
V gene: TRBV29-1
D gene: .
J gene: TRBJ2-7

CDR3 protein: CASSQENRGYEQYF
CDR3 DNA: TGTGCCAGCAGCCAAGAAAACAGGGGGTACGAGCAGTACTTC
clone size: .
V gene: TRBV14
D gene: TRBD1
J gene: TRBJ2-7

CDR3 protein: CASSQVTTGGYTF
CDR3 DNA: TGTGCCAGCAGCCAAGTCACCACGGGGGGCTACACCTTC
clone size: .
V gene: TRBV14
D gene: .
J gene: TRBJ1-2

CDR3 protein: CASSYFGQGGYEQYF
CDR3 DNA: TGTGCCAGCAGTTACTTCGGACAGGGGGGTTACGAGCAGTACTTC
clone size: .
V gene: TRBV6-5
D gene: TRBD1
J gene: TRBJ2-7

CDR3 protein: CASSNRGEGTEAFF
CDR3 DNA: TGTGCCAGCAGTAACAGGGGTGAAGGCACTGAAGCTTTCTTT
clone size: .
V gene: TRBV6-4
D gene: TRBD1
J gene: TRBJ1-1

CDR3 protein: CASRETGGYYGYTF
CDR3 DNA: TGTGCCAGCAGGGAGACAGGGGGCTACTATGGCTACACCTTC
clone size: .
V gene: TRBV27
D gene: TRBD1
J gene: TRBJ1-2

CDR3 protein: CASSQLAGAGDTQYF
CDR3 DNA: TGCGCCAGCAGCCAACTAGCGGGGGCTGGAGATACGCAGTATTTT
clone size: .
V gene: TRBV4-1
D gene: TRBD2
J gene: TRBJ2-3

CDR3 protein: CASIPGQGSNEQFF
CDR3 DNA: TGTGCCAGTATTCCGGGACAGGGATCCAATGAGCAGTTCTTC
clone size: .
V gene: TRBV19
D gene: TRBD1
J gene: TRBJ2-1

CDR3 protein: CASGPGETYEQYF
CDR3 DNA: TGTGCCAGCGGACCCGGGGAAACCTACGAGCAGTACTTC
clone size: .
V gene: TRBV9
D gene: .
J gene: TRBJ2-7

CDR3 protein: CASSLQEGAGGYTF
CDR3 DNA: TGTGCCAGCAGTTTACAAGAGGGGGCGGGGGGCTACACCTTC
clone size: .
V gene: TRBV27
D gene: TRBD1
J gene: TRBJ1-2

CDR3 protein: CASSYGGAEAFF
CDR3 DNA: TGTGCCAGCAGTTACGGGGGAGCTGAAGCTTTCTTT
clone size: .
V gene: TRBV6-5
D gene: .
J gene: TRBJ1-1

CDR3 protein: CAWGGRTGYNSPLHF
CDR3 DNA: TGTGCCTGGGGTGGTCGGACGGGATATAATTCACCCCTCCACTTT
clone size: once
V gene: TRBV30
D gene: .
J gene: TRBJ1-6

CDR3 protein: CASSATSGSLSNYGYTF
CDR3 DNA: TGTGCCAGCAGCGCAACCTCCGGTTCGCTTTCGAACTATGGCTACACCTTC
clone size: .
V gene: TRBV7-9
D gene: .
J gene: TRBJ1-2

CDR3 protein: CASSVDLRGARADTQYF
CDR3 DNA: TGTGCCAGCAGCGTAGATTTGCGGGGGGCCAGGGCAGATACGCAGTATTTT
clone size: .
V gene: TRBV9
D gene: TRBD2
J gene: TRBJ2-3

CDR3 protein: CAISELWGQANTGELFF
CDR3 DNA: TGTGCCATCAGTGAACTCTGGGGACAGGCGAACACCGGGGAGCTGTTTTTT
clone size: .
V gene: TRBV10-3
D gene: TRBD1
J gene: TRBJ2-2

CDR3 protein: CASSQEDRYTEAFF
CDR3 DNA: TGTGCCAGCAGCCAAGAGGACCGATACACTGAAGCTTTCTTT
clone size: .
V gene: TRBV4-2
D gene: .
J gene: TRBJ1-1

CDR3 protein: CASSQERAGGGVYEQYF
CDR3 DNA: TGTGCCAGCAGCCAAGAAAGAGCGGGCGGGGGGGTGTACGAGCAGTACTTC
clone size: .
V gene: TRBV4-2
D gene: TRBD2
J gene: TRBJ2-7

CDR3 protein: CASSIGRTEAFF
CDR3 DNA: TGTGCCAGTAGTATCGGGCGCACTGAAGCTTTCTTT
clone size: once
V gene: TRBV19
D gene: .
J gene: TRBJ1-1

CDR3 protein: CAISGGDRGRSDTQYF
CDR3 DNA: TGTGCCATCAGTGGCGGGGACAGGGGGCGTTCAGATACGCAGTATTTT
clone size: .
V gene: TRBV10-3
D gene: TRBD1
J gene: TRBJ2-3

CDR3 protein: CASSWDRDRGAYEQYF
CDR3 DNA: TGTGCCAGCAGCTGGGACCGGGACAGGGGCGCCTACGAGCAGTACTTC
clone size: .
V gene: TRBV5-5
D gene: TRBD1
J gene: TRBJ2-7

CDR3 protein: CASSLNGMNTEAFF
CDR3 DNA: TGTGCCAGCAGCTTGAATGGGATGAACACTGAAGCTTTCTTT
clone size: .
V gene: TRBV5-6
D gene: .
J gene: TRBJ1-1

CDR3 protein: CASRGGLYEQFF
CDR3 DNA: TGTGCCAGCAGGGGAGGGTTGTACGAGCAGTTCTTC
clone size: .
V gene: TRBV5-6
D gene: TRBD2
J gene: TRBJ2-1

CDR3 protein: CASSLVDRSLQNTDTQYF
CDR3 DNA: TGTGCCAGCAGCTTAGTAGACCGCTCCCTCCAAAACACAGATACGCAGTATTTT
clone size: .
V gene: TRBV7-8
D gene: .
J gene: TRBJ2-3

CDR3 protein: CASSSPGQGYNYGYTF
CDR3 DNA: TGTGCCAGCAGCTCCCCCGGGCAGGGGTATAACTATGGCTACACCTTC
clone size: .
V gene: TRBV7-9
D gene: .
J gene: TRBJ1-2

CDR3 protein: CASSVESSYEQYF
CDR3 DNA: TGTGCCAGCAGCGTAGAGTCATCCTACGAGCAGTACTTC
clone size: .
V gene: TRBV9
D gene: .
J gene: TRBJ2-7

CDR3 protein: CASSTGTAPYEQYF
CDR3 DNA: TGTGCCAGCAGCACAGGGACAGCCCCCTACGAGCAGTACTTC
clone size: .
V gene: TRBV11-3
D gene: TRBD1
J gene: TRBJ2-7

CDR3 protein: CASSAQGAVETQYF
CDR3 DNA: TGCGCCAGCAGTGCCCAGGGGGCTGTGGAGACCCAGTACTTC
clone size: .
V gene: TRBV10-1
D gene: TRBD1
J gene: TRBJ2-5

CDR3 protein: CASSGQNEKLFF
CDR3 DNA: TGTGCCAGCAGCGGACAGAATGAAAAACTGTTTTTT
clone size: .
V gene: TRBV7-9
D gene: .
J gene: TRBJ1-4

CDR3 protein: CASPKVRGPNNEQFF
CDR3 DNA: TGTGCCAGCCCGAAGGTACGCGGACCCAACAATGAGCAGTTCTTC
clone size: few
V gene: TRBV2
D gene: .
J gene: TRBJ2-1

CDR3 protein: CASSPWGRNEKLFF
CDR3 DNA: TGTGCCAGCTCACCTTGGGGACGCAATGAAAAACTGTTTTTT
clone size: .
V gene: TRBV18
D gene: .
J gene: TRBJ1-4

CDR3 protein: CASSPRRGDSNQPQHF
CDR3 DNA: TGTGCCAGCTCACCACGCAGGGGGGATAGCAATCAGCCCCAGCATTTT
clone size: once
V gene: TRBV18
D gene: TRBD1
J gene: TRBJ1-5

CDR3 protein: CATSRGRGMQETQYF
CDR3 DNA: TGTGCCACCAGCAGAGGTCGGGGTATGCAAGAGACCCAGTACTTC
clone size: .
V gene: TRBV15
D gene: .
J gene: TRBJ2-5

CDR3 protein: CASSPIGGGHSYNEQFF
CDR3 DNA: TGTGCCAGCAGTCCCATAGGCGGGGGGCACTCCTACAATGAGCAGTTCTTC
clone size: .
V gene: TRBV27
D gene: TRBD2
J gene: TRBJ2-1

CDR3 protein: CASSYGSAELFF
CDR3 DNA: TGTGCCAGCAGTTATGGTTCCGCGGAACTGTTTTTT
clone size: .
V gene: TRBV6-5
D gene: .
J gene: TRBJ2-2

CDR3 protein: CASSFRGSSYEQYF
CDR3 DNA: TGTGCCAGCAGCTTCCGGGGGAGCTCCTACGAGCAGTACTTC
clone size: .
V gene: TRBV5-4
D gene: .
J gene: TRBJ2-7

CDR3 protein: CASSYLVNTEAFF
CDR3 DNA: TGTGCCAGCAGTTATCTGGTGAACACTGAAGCTTTCTTT
clone size: .
V gene: TRBV6-6
D gene: .
J gene: TRBJ1-1

CDR3 protein: CASSYGRGADGYTF
CDR3 DNA: TGTGCCAGCAGTTACGGACGGGGGGCCGACGGCTACACCTTC
clone size: .
V gene: TRBV6-6
D gene: .
J gene: TRBJ1-2

CDR3 protein: CASSLGAGFTGYTF
CDR3 DNA: TGTGCCAGCAGTTTGGGGGCCGGTTTTACGGGCTACACCTTC
clone size: .
V gene: TRBV27
D gene: .
J gene: TRBJ1-2

CDR3 protein: CASSDYRGENEKLFF
CDR3 DNA: TGTGCCAGCAGCGACTACAGGGGAGAAAATGAAAAACTGTTTTTT
clone size: .
V gene: TRBV7-9
D gene: TRBD1
J gene: TRBJ1-4

CDR3 protein: CASSLGSGGSGNTIYF
CDR3 DNA: TGTGCCAGCAGCTTGGGATCGGGGGGCTCAGGAAACACCATATATTTT
clone size: .
V gene: TRBV5-6
D gene: .
J gene: TRBJ1-3

CDR3 protein: CASSWGSGGDEQFF
CDR3 DNA: TGTGCCAGCTCATGGGGTAGCGGGGGAGATGAGCAGTTCTTC
clone size: .
V gene: TRBV7-2
D gene: TRBD2
J gene: TRBJ2-1

CDR3 protein: CASSYRGGNQPQHF
CDR3 DNA: TGTGCCAGCAGTTATCGAGGGGGCAATCAGCCCCAGCATTTT
clone size: .
V gene: TRBV27
D gene: .
J gene: TRBJ1-5

CDR3 protein: CASSALGTPGNTEAFF
CDR3 DNA: TGTGCCAGCAGCGCACTGGGCACCCCAGGGAACACTGAAGCTTTCTTT
clone size: .
V gene: TRBV7-9
D gene: .
J gene: TRBJ1-1

CDR3 protein: CASSLGDSLYGYTF
CDR3 DNA: TGTGCCAGCAGCTTAGGGGACAGTCTCTATGGCTACACCTTC
clone size: .
V gene: TRBV7-2
D gene: TRBD1
J gene: TRBJ1-2

CDR3 protein: CASNQGDIPYEQYF
CDR3 DNA: TGTGCCAGCAACCAGGGGGATATCCCCTACGAGCAGTACTTC
clone size: .
V gene: TRBV5-8
D gene: TRBD1
J gene: TRBJ2-7

CDR3 protein: CASSQLTATLGYTF
CDR3 DNA: TGTGCCAGCAGCCAACTTACCGCCACGTTGGGCTACACCTTC
clone size: .
V gene: TRBV13
D gene: .
J gene: TRBJ1-2

CDR3 protein: CASSYGRGSYGYTF
CDR3 DNA: TGTGCCAGCAGTTACGGCAGGGGTTCGTATGGCTACACCTTC
clone size: .
V gene: TRBV6-5
D gene: .
J gene: TRBJ1-2

CDR3 protein: CASSEGLAGSGELFF
CDR3 DNA: TGTGCCAGCAGTGAGGGACTAGCGGGGTCCGGGGAGCTGTTTTTT
clone size: .
V gene: TRBV25-1
D gene: TRBD2
J gene: TRBJ2-2

CDR3 protein: CASSGSAGHNTGELFF
CDR3 DNA: TGTGCCAGCAGCGGATCCGCGGGACACAACACCGGGGAGCTGTTTTTT
clone size: .
V gene: TRBV9
D gene: .
J gene: TRBJ2-2

CDR3 protein: CASSETTVQETQYF
CDR3 DNA: TGTGCCAGCAGTGAGACGACAGTTCAAGAGACCCAGTACTTC
clone size: .
V gene: TRBV27
D gene: .
J gene: TRBJ2-5

CDR3 protein: CASSYSTGGNQPQHF
CDR3 DNA: TGTGCCAGCAGTTACTCGACGGGTGGCAATCAGCCCCAGCATTTT
clone size: .
V gene: TRBV6-6
D gene: .
J gene: TRBJ1-5